Here is one T cell receptor beta chain with its context. Its antigen is not identified. Some clones are missing from TCRdb's copy, which holds only in-frame ones; the method was immunoSEQ multiplex PCR. The profile shows 100,000 or so clones, around 87% of them singletons. This record belongs to a study of T cell responses to AZD1222 COVID-19 vaccine. Overall study findings and caveats: Baseline seropositives among AZD1222 recipients totaled only five to seven.

Between the trimmed V and J ends, which lost 3 bases and 3 bases, there was a span of 12 bases. CDR1 and CDR2 from the germline V gene are SQVTM and ANQGSEA. This CDR3 region has 14 residues. This sequence was found in an adult who received the AZD1222 COVID-19 vaccine. V and J are TRBV29-1 and TRBJ2-4; D is perhaps TRBD1 (5 bases). The sample here was peripheral blood, taken 28 days after the second AZD1222 dose. Written as DNA, the CDR3 is TGCAGCGTTGATGGTTGGCAGGGCAAAAACATTCAGTACTTC. It is translated as CSVDGWQGKNIQYF.